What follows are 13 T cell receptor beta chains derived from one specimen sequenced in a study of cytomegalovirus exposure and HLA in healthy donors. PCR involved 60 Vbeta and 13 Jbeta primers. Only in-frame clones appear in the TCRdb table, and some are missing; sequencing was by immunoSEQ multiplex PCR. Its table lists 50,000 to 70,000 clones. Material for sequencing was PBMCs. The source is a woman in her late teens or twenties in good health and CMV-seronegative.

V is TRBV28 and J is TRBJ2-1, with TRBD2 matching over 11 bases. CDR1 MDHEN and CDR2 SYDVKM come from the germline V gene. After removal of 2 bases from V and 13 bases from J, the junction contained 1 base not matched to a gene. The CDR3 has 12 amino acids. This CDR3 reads CASSLLAGGQFF. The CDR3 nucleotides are TGTGCCAGCAGTTTACTAGCGGGGGGTCAGTTCTTC.

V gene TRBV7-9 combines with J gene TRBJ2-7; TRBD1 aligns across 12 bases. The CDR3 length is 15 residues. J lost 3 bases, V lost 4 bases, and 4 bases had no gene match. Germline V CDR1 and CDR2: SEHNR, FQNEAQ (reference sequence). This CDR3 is CASSSGQGANYEQYF. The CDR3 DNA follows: TGTGCCAGCAGCTCGGGACAGGGGGCCAACTACGAGCAGTACTTC. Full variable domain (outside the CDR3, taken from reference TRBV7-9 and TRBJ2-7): DTGVSQNPRHKITKRGQNVTFRCDPISEHNRLYWYRQTLGQGPEFLTYFQNEAQLEKSRLLSDRFSAERPKGSFSTLEIQRTEQGDSAMYLCASSSGQGANYEQYFGPGTRLTVT.

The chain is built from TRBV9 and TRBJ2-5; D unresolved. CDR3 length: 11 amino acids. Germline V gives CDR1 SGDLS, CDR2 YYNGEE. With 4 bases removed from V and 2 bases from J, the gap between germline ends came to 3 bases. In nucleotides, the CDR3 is TGTGCCAGCAGCTCACAAGAGACCCAGTACTTC. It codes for CASSSQETQYF. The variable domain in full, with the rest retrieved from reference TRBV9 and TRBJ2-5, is DSGVTQTPKHLITATGQRVTLRCSPRSGDLSVYWYQQSLDQGLQFLIQYYNGEERAKGNILERFSAQQFPDLHSELNLSSLELGDSALYFCASSSQETQYFGPGTRLLVL.

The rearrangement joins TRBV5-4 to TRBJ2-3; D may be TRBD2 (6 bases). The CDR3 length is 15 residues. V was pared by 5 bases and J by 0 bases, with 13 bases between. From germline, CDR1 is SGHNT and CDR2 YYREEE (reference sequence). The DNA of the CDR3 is TGTGCCAGCAGTCCCTCGGGGGTTAGCACAGATACGCAGTATTTT. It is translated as CASSPSGVSTDTQYF.

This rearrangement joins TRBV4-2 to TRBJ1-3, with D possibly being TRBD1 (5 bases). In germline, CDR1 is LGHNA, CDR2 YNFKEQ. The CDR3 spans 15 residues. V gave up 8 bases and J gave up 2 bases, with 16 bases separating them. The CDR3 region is CASSPGGGTGNTIYF. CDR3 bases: TGTGCCAGCTCACCCGGCGGGGGGACTGGAAACACCATATATTTT.

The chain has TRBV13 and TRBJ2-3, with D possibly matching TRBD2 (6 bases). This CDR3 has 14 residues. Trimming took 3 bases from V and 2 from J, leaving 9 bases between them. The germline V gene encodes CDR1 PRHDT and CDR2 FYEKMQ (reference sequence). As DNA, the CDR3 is TGTGCCAGCAGCTTTGCGGGATCCACAGATACGCAGTATTTT. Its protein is CASSFAGSTDTQYF.

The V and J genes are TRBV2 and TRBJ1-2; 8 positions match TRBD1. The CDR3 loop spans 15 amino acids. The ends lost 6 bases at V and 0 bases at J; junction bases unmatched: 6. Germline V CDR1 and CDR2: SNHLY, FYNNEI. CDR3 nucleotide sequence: TGTGCCAGCAGAGGGGGACAGGCACCTAACTATGGCTACACCTTC. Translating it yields CASRGGQAPNYGYTF.

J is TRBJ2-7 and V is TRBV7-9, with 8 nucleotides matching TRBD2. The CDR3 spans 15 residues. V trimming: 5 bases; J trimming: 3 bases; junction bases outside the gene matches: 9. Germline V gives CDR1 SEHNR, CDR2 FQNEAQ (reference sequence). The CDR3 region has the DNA TGTGCCAGCAGCCCGGTTGGTAGCGGGGTCTACGAGCAGTACTTC. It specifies CASSPVGSGVYEQYF.

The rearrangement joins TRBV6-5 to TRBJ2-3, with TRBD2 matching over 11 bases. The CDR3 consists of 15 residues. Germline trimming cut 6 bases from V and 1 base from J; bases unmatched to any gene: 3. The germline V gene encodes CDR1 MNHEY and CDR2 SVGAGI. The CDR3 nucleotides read TGTGCCAGCAGCGATAGCGGGAGGGGCACAGATACGCAGTATTTT. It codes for CASSDSGRGTDTQYF.

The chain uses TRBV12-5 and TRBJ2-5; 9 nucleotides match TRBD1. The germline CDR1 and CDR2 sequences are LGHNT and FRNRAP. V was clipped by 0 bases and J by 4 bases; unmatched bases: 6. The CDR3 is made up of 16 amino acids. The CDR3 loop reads CASGLVHGTGLETQYF. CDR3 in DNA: TGTGCTAGTGGTTTGGTACACGGGACAGGGCTAGAGACCCAGTACTTC.

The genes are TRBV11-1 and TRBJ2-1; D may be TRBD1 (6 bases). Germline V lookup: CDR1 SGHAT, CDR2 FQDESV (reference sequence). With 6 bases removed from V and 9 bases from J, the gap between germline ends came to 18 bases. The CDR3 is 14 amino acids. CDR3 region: CASRSQGKSIEQFF. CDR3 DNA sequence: TGTGCCAGCAGGTCACAGGGAAAGAGTATTGAGCAGTTCTTC.

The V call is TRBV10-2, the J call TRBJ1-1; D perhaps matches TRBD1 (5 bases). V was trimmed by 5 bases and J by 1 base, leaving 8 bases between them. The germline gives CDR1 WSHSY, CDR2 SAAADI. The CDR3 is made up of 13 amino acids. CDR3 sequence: CASSTTANTEAFF. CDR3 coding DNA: TGCGCCAGCAGTACGACAGCGAACACTGAAGCTTTCTTT.

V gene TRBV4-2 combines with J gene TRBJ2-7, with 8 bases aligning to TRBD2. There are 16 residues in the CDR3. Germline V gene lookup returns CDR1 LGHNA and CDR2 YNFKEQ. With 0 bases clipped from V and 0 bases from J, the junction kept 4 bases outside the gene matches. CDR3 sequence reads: CASSQELADSSYEQYF. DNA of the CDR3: TGTGCCAGCAGCCAAGAACTAGCGGACAGCTCCTACGAGCAGTACTTC.